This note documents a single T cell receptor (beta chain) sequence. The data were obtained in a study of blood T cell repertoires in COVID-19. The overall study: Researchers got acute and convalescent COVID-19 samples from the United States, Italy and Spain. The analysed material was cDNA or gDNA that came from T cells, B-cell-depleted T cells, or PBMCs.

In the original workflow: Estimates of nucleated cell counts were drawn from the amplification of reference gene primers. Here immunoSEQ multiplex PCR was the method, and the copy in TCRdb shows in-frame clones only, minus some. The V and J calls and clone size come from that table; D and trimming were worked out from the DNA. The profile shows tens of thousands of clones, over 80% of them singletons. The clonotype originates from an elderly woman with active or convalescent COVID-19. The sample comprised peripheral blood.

The CDR3, as DNA: TGTGCCAGCAGTAGCGGTACAGGGGGCGCCGGTGAAAAACTGTTTTTT. Residues: CASSSGTGGAGEKLFF. The chain recombines TRBV27 with TRBJ1-4; 9 positions match TRBD1. Germline V gene sequence: CDR1 MNHEY, CDR2 SMNVEV (reference sequence). V lost 5 bases and J lost 7; bases outside the gene matches: 11. This CDR3 is 16 amino acids long.